Included here is one TCR beta chain sequence, with context. The source of the sample is a study of CD8 T cells in Susac syndrome. Healthy donors constituted the controls, which were matched for age and sex. TEMRA cells were enriched by FACS, and CD4+ and CD8+ T cells were negatively isolated. The V and J ends lost 8 bases and 5 bases respectively, with 21 bases between them. This CDR3 comprises 15 residues. Germline V gene sequence: CDR1 GTSNPN, CDR2 SVGIG (reference sequence). The RNA input was about 0.5 to 1 ug, and it was reverse transcribed with random hexamers. A multiplex approach, immunoSEQ multiplex PCR, amplified TCR beta CDR3 across 54 Vbeta and 13 Jbeta. Via MiXCR, TCRdb re-called the immunoSEQ multiplex PCR reads, giving one row per CDR3 protein. The data hold some 180,000 distinct CDR3 sequences, with about 95% observed a single time.

The chain has TRBV30 and TRBJ2-2, with a possible D match to TRBD2 (7 bases). Sequenced input: CD4+ T cells from PBMCs. This TCR was sampled from a human donor in good health. The CDR3 nucleotides are TGTGCCCAGTCGCCAGTGGGAGGGGGTACCGGGGAGCTGTTTTTT. Its protein is CAQSPVGGGTGELFF.